This is a list of T cell receptor beta chains from one sample in a study of blood T cell repertoires in COVID-19. TCRdb keeps only in-frame clones here, not all; method: immunoSEQ multiplex PCR. The sample contains approximately 29,000 clones, less than 90% of which appear only once. Sequenced material: peripheral blood. The source is a woman aged 60 to 75 with active COVID-19. The CDR3 runs from the conserved cysteine through the conserved F or W. Each record gives: clone size, D gene, V gene, J gene, CDR3 protein, CDR3 DNA. D genes are given only for firm matches. Rows give clone size only sometimes, using once, few, many, or a class for an expanded clone.

>NA|NA|TRBV6-5|TRBJ1-5
CASSGPARDQPQHF
TGTGCCAGCAGCGGGCCAGCGAGGGATCAGCCCCAGCATTTT
>NA|TRBD1|TRBV5-1|TRBJ1-1
CASSAGTGSRKTEAFF
TGCGCCAGCAGCGCCGGGACAGGGTCCAGAAAAACTGAAGCTTTCTTT
>NA|NA|TRBV19|TRBJ1-1
CASAPDQGEAFF
TGTGCCAGTGCCCCGGACCAGGGTGAAGCTTTCTTT
>NA|NA|TRBV5-1|TRBJ2-6
CASSLESGGLPHSGANVLTF
TGCGCCAGCAGCTTGGAGTCAGGAGGGCTACCCCACTCTGGGGCCAACGTCCTGACTTTC
>once|TRBD1|TRBV7-8|TRBJ1-1
CASSSTGGWAEAFF
TGTGCCAGCAGTTCAACAGGGGGCTGGGCTGAAGCTTTCTTT
>NA|TRBD1|TRBV5-1|TRBJ1-2
CASRLKQGTGYTF
TGCGCCAGCAGACTTAAACAGGGGACGGGCTACACCTTC
>NA|TRBD1|TRBV20-1|TRBJ2-1
CSASIDRGRNEQFF
TGCAGTGCTAGTATCGACAGGGGAAGGAATGAGCAGTTCTTC
>once|TRBD2|TRBV3-1/TRBV3-2|TRBJ2-1
CASSQVSKTSGADFF
TGTGCCAGCAGCCAAGTCTCCAAGACTAGCGGGGCGGATTTCTTC
>NA|NA|TRBV6-1|TRBJ1-5
CASSDPIGGLPQHF
TGTGCCAGCAGTGATCCCATCGGGGGTTTGCCCCAGCATTTT
>NA|TRBD2|TRBV4-1|TRBJ2-1
CASSQDRAGGPYNEQFF
TGCGCCAGCAGCCAAGATAGAGCGGGAGGGCCCTACAATGAGCAGTTCTTC
>NA|TRBD1|TRBV6-5|TRBJ1-4
CASTDPGQGFEKLFF
TGTGCCAGCACCGACCCGGGACAGGGTTTTGAAAAACTGTTTTTT